The 10 T cell receptor beta chains listed next were all sequenced from one sample in a study of Graves' ophthalmopathy and Graves' hyperthyroidism. TCR beta CDR3 regions were amplified from RNA transcripts. The first round was an RT-PCR with HTBI primers, and the second round was a multiplex PCR. MiXCR was run by TCRdb on the multiplex PCR reads, yielding one entry per CDR3 protein. The sample yields roughly 610,000 distinct CDR3 sequences, about a fifth seen once. Sequencing was performed on peripheral blood. The source is a woman aged 18-35 years with stable Graves' hyperthyroidism. Some clones in this sample may be carry-over from other donors' samples.

This chain connects TRBV4-1 to TRBJ1-2; D not resolved. The V end lost 3 bases, the J end lost 5 bases, and 28 bases lay between the germline ends. Germline values: CDR1 MGHRA, CDR2 YSYEKL. The CDR3 has 19 amino acids. CDR3 sequence reads: CASSQTPRKIPGKSYGYTF. The CDR3 nucleotides are TGCGCCAGCAGCCAGACCCCCAGGAAAATACCCGGTAAATCGTATGGCTACACCTTC.

The sample holds a few counts of this clonotype. The rearrangement links TRBV4-2 to TRBJ2-7; the D gene could be TRBD1 or TRBD2 (5 bases each). Trimming shortened V by 0 bases and J by 4 bases, and 13 bases separated the two germline ends. There are 15 residues in the CDR3. CDR1 LGHNA and CDR2 YNFKEQ come from the germline V gene. The DNA of the CDR3 is TGTGCCAGCAGCCAAGAATGGCGAGGGGAATACGAGCAGTACTTC. Translation: CASSQEWRGEYEQYF.

The CDR3 region is CASRTYDRDYEQYF. Written as DNA, the CDR3 is TGTGCCAGCAGGACCTACGACAGGGACTACGAGCAGTACTTC. The chain links TRBV7-2 to TRBJ2-7; TRBD1 matches 7 bases. The CDR3 is 14 residues long. Losses at the gene ends were 6 bases for V and 3 bases for J; bases not matched to a gene: 8. CDR1 is SGHTA, CDR2 FQGNSA, per germline.

This clonotype has at least ten counts. The V and J genes are TRBV2 and TRBJ1-1; 7 bases fit TRBD1. After removal of 6 bases from V and 0 bases from J, the junction contained 4 bases not matched to a gene. The CDR3 is 14 residues long. Germline values: CDR1 SNHLY, CDR2 FYNNEI. CDR3 DNA sequence: TGTGCCAGCAGACCGCAGGGGGTGAACACTGAAGCTTTCTTT. This translates into CASRPQGVNTEAFF.

This clonotype has at least ten counts. The chain joins TRBV12-3 or TRBV12-4 to TRBJ1-2; the D is unclear. V was shortened by 5 bases and J by 3 bases, with 4 bases between the two germline ends. The CDR3 is 11 amino acids. The CDR3 DNA reads TGTGCCAGCAGTGGGGACTATGGCTACACCTTC. Translating gives CASSGDYGYTF.

V and J are TRBV10-3 and TRBJ2-3; TRBD2 matches 9 bases. Germline CDR1 is ENHRY and CDR2 is SYGVKD. This CDR3 has 15 amino acids. Trimming at V came to 10 bases and at J to 4 bases, leaving 12 bases not matched to a gene. As DNA, the CDR3 is TGTGCCACCATGGGACCGGGACTAGCTTCAGATACGCAGTATTTT. Amino acids: CATMGPGLASDTQYF.

Ten or more counts support this clonotype. The chain links TRBV12-3 or TRBV12-4 to TRBJ1-1, with 8 bases identical to TRBD1. The J segment lost 11 bases and the V segment lost 6 bases, leaving 8 bases of the junction unmatched. The length of the CDR3 is 12 residues. The CDR3 here is CASSLDRVRAFF. The CDR3, as DNA: TGTGCCAGCAGCTTGGACAGGGTGAGGGCTTTCTTT.

This clonotype was counted ten times or more. This rearrangement joins TRBV11-1 to TRBJ2-7; 7 positions match TRBD1. V lost 5 bases and J lost 2; bases outside the gene matches: 6. The germline CDR1 and CDR2 sequences are SGHAT and FQDESV (reference sequence). This CDR3 has 14 amino acids. CDR3 sequence: CASSTRQGPYEQYF. DNA for the CDR3: TGTGCCAGCAGCACACGACAGGGACCCTACGAGCAGTACTTC.

The gene calls are TRBV15 and TRBJ2-5; the D is unclear. There are 14 residues in the CDR3. V gave up 1 base and J gave up 4 bases, with 10 bases separating them. From germline, CDR1 is LNHNV and CDR2 YYDKDF (reference sequence). CDR3 DNA: TGTGCCACCAGCAGAGTCTTCCCGGGAGAGACCCAGTACTTC. It translates to CATSRVFPGETQYF.

This clonotype was observed many times. This chain links TRBV12-3 or TRBV12-4 with TRBJ1-1, with D uncertain. The CDR3 has 14 residues. V dropped 0 bases and J dropped 5 bases, with 10 bases sitting between them. The CDR3 region has the DNA TGTGCCAGCAGTTTAGCAGGGCTGGGAACTGAAGCTTTCTTT. It yields the protein CASSLAGLGTEAFF.